This T cell receptor beta chain was sequenced for a study of metastatic and nonmetastatic thyroid tumors. TCRdb re-analyzed the PCR reads through MiXCR. The data contain 60,000 or so clones, about 3.8% of them singletons. This clone was detected many times. V gave up 4 bases and J gave up 0 bases, with 10 bases separating them. Germline-derived CDR1 and CDR2 are DFQATT and SNEGSKA (reference sequence). The CDR3 loop spans 14 amino acids. Thyroid surgery was preceded by no treatment in any patient. This sequence joins TRBV20-1 and TRBJ1-5; D uncertain. The receptor was isolated from a female donor with papillary thyroid cancer or a benign thyroid nodule (not recorded which). Some clones in this sample may be carry-over from other donors' samples. Sequencing was done on a sample of blood. CDR3: CSAKIPYSNQPQHF. The CDR3 bases are TGCAGTGCTAAAATCCCATATAGCAATCAGCCCCAGCATTTT.